The T cell receptor (beta chain) described here comes from a study of T cell repertoires in cytomegalovirus infection. Notes on the study in general: Clonotypes of TCR beta that were HLA-C-restricted and CMV-specific dominated the ex vivo response.

This clonotype was detected a few times. The antigen is unknown. MiXCR was run by TCRdb on the reads, yielding one entry per CDR3 protein. The table shows approximately 500,000 distinct CDR3 sequences, with approximately 17% occurring only once. This TCR was recovered from a human donor in good health (CMV status not recorded). Some clones in this sample may be carry-over from other donors' samples. Material for sequencing was CD8+ T cells from PBMCs.

CDR3 amino acids: CASGFYPGELFF. In DNA form, the CDR3 reads TGTGCCAGCGGCTTCTACCCCGGGGAGCTGTTTTTT. The J gene is TRBJ2-2, the V gene TRBV27; the D is unclear. The V and J ends lost 8 bases and 6 bases respectively, with 10 bases between them. This CDR3 spans 12 amino acids. CDR1 is MNHEY and CDR2 is SMNVEV in the germline V gene (reference sequence).